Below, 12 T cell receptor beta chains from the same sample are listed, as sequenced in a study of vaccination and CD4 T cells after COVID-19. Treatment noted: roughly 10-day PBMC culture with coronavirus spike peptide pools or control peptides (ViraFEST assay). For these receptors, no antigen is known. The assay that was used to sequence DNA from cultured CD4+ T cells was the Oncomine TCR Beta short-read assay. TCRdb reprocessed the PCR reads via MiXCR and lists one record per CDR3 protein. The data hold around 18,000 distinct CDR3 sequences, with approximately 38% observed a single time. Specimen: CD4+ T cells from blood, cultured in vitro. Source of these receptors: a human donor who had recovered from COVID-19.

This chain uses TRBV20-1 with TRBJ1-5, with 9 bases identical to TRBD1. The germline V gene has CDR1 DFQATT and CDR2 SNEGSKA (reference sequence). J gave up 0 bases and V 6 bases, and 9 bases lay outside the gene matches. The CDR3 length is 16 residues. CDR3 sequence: CSALPGQGYSNQPQHF. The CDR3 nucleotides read TGCAGTGCGCTCCCGGGACAGGGTTATAGCAATCAGCCCCAGCATTTT.

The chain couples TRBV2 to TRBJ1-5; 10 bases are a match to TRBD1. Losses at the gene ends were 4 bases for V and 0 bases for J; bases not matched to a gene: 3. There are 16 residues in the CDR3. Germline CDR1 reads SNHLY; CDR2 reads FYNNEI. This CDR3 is CASSGDRGHSNQPQHF. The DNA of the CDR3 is TGTGCCAGCAGTGGCGACAGGGGGCATAGCAATCAGCCCCAGCATTTT.

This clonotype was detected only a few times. CDR3 sequence (DNA): TGTGCCAGCAGCTTAGAGCAGAACACCGGGGAGCTGTTTTTT. As protein: CASSLEQNTGELFF. The V gene is TRBV7-3, the J gene TRBJ2-2; D is undetermined. The CDR3 is 14 residues long. Per germline, CDR1 SGHTA and CDR2 FQGTGA. Trimming left V 2 bases short and J 1 base short, with 5 bases between.

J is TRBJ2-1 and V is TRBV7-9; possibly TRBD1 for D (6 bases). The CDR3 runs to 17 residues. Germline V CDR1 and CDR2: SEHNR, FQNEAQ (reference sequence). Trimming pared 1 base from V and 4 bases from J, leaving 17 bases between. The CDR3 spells CASSLETKTGFYNEQFF. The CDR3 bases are TGTGCCAGCAGCTTAGAAACCAAGACAGGTTTTTACAATGAGCAGTTCTTC.

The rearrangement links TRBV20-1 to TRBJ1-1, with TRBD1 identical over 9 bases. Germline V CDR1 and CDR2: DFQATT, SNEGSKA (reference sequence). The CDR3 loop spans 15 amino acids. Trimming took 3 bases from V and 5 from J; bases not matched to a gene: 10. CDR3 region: CSASNPTGGDTEAFF. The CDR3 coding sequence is TGCAGTGCTAGTAATCCTACAGGGGGCGATACTGAAGCTTTCTTT.

This chain's CDR3 is CASSWGESSSYEQYF. The CDR3 bases are TGTGCCAGCAGTTGGGGAGAGAGCAGCTCCTACGAGCAGTACTTC. The V call is TRBV27, the J call TRBJ2-7, with D possibly matching TRBD2 (5 bases). The germline V and J ends were trimmed by 4 bases and 0 bases, with 13 bases remaining between them. Germline CDR1 MNHEY, CDR2 SMNVEV (reference sequence). The CDR3 runs to 15 residues.

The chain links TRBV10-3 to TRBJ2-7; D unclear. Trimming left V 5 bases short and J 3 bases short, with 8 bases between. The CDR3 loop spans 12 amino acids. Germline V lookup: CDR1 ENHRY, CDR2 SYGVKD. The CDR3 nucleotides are TGTGCCATCAGTCCATCGGACTACGAGCAGTACTTC. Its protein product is CAISPSDYEQYF.

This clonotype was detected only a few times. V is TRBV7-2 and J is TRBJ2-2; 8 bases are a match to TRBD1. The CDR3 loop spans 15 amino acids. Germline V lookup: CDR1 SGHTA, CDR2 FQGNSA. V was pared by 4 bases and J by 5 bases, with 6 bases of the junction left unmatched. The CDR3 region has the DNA TGTGCCAGCAGCTCGACAGGGGTAGGGACCGGGGAGCTGTTTTTT. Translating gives CASSSTGVGTGELFF.

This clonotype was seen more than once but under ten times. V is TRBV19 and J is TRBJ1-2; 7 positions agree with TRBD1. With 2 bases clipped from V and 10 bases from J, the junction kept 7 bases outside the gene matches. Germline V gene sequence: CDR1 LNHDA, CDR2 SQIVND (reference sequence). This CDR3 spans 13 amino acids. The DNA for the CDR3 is TGTGCCAGTAGTATACGGACAGGTCGAAACTACACCTTC. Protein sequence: CASSIRTGRNYTF. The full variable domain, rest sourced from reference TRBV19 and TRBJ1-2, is DGGITQSPKYLFRKEGQNVTLSCEQNLNHDAMYWYRQDPGQGLRLIYYSQIVNDFQKGDIAEGYSVSREKKESFPLTVTSAQKNPTAFYLCASSIRTGRNYTFGSGTRLTVV.

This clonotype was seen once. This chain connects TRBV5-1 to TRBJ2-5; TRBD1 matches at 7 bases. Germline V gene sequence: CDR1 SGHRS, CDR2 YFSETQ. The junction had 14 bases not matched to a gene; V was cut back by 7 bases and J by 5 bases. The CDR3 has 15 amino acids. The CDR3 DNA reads TGCGCCAGCGCCAACCCGACAGGGTACGCGGAGACCCAGTACTTC. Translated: CASANPTGYAETQYF.

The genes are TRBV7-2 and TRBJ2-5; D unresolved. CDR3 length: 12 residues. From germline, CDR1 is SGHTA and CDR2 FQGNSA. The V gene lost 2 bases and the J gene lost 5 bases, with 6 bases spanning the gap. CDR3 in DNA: TGTGCCAGCAGCTTAAATGGGGAGACCCAGTACTTC. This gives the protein CASSLNGETQYF.

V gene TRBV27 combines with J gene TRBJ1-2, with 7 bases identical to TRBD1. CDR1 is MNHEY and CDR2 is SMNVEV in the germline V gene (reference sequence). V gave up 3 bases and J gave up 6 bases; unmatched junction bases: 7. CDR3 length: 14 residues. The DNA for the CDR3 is TGTGCCAGCAGTTTCAACGCCGGGACAGATGGCTACACCTTC. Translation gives CASSFNAGTDGYTF.